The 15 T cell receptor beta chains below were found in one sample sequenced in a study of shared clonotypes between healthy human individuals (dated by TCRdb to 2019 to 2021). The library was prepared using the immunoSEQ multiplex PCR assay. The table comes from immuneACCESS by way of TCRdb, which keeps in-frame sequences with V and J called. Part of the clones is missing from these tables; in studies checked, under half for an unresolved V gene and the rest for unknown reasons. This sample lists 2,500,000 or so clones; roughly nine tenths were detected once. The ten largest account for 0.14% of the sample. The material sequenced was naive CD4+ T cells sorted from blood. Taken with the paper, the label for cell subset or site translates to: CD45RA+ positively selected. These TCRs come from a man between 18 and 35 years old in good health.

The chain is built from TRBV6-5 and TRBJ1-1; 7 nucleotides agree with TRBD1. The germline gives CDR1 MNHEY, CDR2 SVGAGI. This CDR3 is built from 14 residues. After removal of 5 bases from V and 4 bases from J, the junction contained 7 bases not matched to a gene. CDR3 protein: CASSQKDRVTEAFF. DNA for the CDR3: TGTGCCAGCAGTCAAAAAGACAGGGTCACTGAAGCTTTCTTT.

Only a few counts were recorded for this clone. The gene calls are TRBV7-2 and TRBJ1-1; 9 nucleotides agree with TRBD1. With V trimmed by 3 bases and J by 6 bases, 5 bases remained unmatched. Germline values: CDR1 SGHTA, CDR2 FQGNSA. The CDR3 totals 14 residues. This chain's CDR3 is CASSLDRGGPEAFF. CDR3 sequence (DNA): TGTGCCAGCAGCTTGGACAGGGGAGGTCCTGAAGCTTTCTTT.

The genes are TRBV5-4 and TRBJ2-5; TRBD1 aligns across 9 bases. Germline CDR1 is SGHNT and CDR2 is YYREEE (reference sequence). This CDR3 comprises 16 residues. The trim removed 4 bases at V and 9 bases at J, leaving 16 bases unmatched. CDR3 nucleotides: TGTGCCAGCAGCGCTACAGGGGGCCCGGTATTGGGGGCCCAGTACTTC. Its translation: CASSATGGPVLGAQYF. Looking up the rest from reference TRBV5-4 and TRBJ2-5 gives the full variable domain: ETGVTQSPTHLIKTRGQQVTLRCSSQSGHNTVSWYQQALGQGPQFIFQYYREEENGRGNFPPRFSGLQFPNYSSELNVNALELDDSALYLCASSATGGPVLGAQYFGPGTRLLVL.

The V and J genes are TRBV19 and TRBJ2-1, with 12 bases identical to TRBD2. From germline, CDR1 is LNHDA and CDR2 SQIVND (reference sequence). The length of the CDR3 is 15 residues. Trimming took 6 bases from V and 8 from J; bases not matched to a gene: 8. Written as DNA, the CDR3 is TGTGCCAGTAGGTCGACTAGCGGGAGTAGGGATGAGCAGTTCTTC. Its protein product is CASRSTSGSRDEQFF.

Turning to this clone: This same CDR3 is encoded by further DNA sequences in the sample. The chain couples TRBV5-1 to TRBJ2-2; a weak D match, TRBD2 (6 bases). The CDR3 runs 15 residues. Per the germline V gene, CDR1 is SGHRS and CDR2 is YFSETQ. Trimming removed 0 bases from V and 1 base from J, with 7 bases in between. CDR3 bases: TGCGCCAGCAGCTTGGGCGGGAAGAACACCGGGGAGCTGTTTTTT. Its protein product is CASSLGGKNTGELFF.

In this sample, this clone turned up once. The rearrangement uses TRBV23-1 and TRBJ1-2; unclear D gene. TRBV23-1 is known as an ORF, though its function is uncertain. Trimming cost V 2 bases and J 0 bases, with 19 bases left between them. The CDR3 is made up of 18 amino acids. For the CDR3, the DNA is TGCGCCAGCAGTCAAGGCACGCATAAGGACGGTCCTAACTATGGCTACACCTTC. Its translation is CASSQGTHKDGPNYGYTF.

The CDR3 coding sequence is TGTGCCAGCAGCTTAGGAGCGGTTTCACCCCTCCACTTT. It yields the protein CASSLGAVSPLHF. V gene TRBV7-2 combines with J gene TRBJ1-6, with D unresolved. V was trimmed by 1 base and J by 9 bases, leaving 7 bases between them. This CDR3 spans 13 amino acids. The germline V gene has CDR1 SGHTA and CDR2 FQGNSA.

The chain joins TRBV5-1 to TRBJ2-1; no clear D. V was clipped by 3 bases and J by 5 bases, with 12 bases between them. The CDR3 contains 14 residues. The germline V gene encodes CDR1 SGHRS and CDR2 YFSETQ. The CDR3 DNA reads TGCGCCAGCAGCTACACCCCGACGGACAATGAGCAGTTCTTC. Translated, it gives CASSYTPTDNEQFF.

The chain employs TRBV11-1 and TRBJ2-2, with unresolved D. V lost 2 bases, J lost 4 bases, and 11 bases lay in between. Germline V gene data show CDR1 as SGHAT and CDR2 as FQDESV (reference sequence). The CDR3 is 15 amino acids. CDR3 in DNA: TGTGCCAGCAGCTTATCTCAAGAGATCACCGGGGAGCTGTTTTTT. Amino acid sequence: CASSLSQEITGELFF. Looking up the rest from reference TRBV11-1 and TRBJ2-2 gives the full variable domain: EAEVAQSPRYKITEKSQAVAFWCDPISGHATLYWYRQILGQGPELLVQFQDESVVDDSQLPKDRFSAERLKGVDSTLKIQPAELGDSAMYLCASSLSQEITGELFFGEGSRLTVL.

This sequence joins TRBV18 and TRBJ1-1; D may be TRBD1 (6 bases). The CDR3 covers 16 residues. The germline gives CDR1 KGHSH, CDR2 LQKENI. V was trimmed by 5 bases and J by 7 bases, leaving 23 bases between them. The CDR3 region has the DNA TGTGCCAGCTCATTATATGCCGGGGGCACAGAACGTGAAGCTTTCTTT. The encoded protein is CASSLYAGGTEREAFF. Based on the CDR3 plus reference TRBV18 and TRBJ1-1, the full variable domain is NAGVMQNPRHLVRRRGQEARLRCSPMKGHSHVYWYRQLPEEGLKFMVYLQKENIIDESGMPKERFSAEFPKEGPSILRIQQVVRGDSAAYFCASSLYAGGTEREAFFGQGTRLTVV.

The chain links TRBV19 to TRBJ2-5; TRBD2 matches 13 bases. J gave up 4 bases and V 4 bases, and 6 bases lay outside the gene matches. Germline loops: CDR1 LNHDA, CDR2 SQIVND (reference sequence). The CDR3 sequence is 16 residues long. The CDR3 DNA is TGTGCCAGTAGTAGGGGGGGACTAGCGGGACGAGAGACCCAGTACTTC. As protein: CASSRGGLAGRETQYF.

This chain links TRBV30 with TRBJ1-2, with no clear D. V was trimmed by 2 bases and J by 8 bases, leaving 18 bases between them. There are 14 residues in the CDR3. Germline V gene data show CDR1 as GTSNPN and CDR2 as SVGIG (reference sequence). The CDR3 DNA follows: TGTGCCTGGAGTCCACCCGGGCCTCGGACGGGCTACACCTTC. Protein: CAWSPPGPRTGYTF.

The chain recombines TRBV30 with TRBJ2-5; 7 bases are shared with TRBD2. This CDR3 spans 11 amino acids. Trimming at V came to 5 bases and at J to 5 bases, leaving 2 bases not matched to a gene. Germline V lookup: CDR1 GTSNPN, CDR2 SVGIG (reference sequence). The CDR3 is CAWDGGETQYF. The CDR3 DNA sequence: TGTGCCTGGGACGGGGGGGAGACCCAGTACTTC.

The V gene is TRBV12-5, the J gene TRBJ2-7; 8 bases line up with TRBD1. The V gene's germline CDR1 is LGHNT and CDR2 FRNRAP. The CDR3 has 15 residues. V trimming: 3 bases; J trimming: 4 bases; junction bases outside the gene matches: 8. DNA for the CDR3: TGTGCTAGTGGTTTTGTTGGACAGGGTTGTTACGAGCAGTACTTC. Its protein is CASGFVGQGCYEQYF.

In DNA form, the CDR3 reads TGTGCCAGCAGCTCAGGGGCAGGACAGGGTGGCTACACCTTC. Translated: CASSSGAGQGGYTF. The chain recombines TRBV5-4 with TRBJ1-2, with 8 positions matching TRBD1. This CDR3 has 14 residues. The germline V gene encodes CDR1 SGHNT and CDR2 YYREEE (reference sequence). V gave up 3 bases and J gave up 7 bases; unmatched junction bases: 8.